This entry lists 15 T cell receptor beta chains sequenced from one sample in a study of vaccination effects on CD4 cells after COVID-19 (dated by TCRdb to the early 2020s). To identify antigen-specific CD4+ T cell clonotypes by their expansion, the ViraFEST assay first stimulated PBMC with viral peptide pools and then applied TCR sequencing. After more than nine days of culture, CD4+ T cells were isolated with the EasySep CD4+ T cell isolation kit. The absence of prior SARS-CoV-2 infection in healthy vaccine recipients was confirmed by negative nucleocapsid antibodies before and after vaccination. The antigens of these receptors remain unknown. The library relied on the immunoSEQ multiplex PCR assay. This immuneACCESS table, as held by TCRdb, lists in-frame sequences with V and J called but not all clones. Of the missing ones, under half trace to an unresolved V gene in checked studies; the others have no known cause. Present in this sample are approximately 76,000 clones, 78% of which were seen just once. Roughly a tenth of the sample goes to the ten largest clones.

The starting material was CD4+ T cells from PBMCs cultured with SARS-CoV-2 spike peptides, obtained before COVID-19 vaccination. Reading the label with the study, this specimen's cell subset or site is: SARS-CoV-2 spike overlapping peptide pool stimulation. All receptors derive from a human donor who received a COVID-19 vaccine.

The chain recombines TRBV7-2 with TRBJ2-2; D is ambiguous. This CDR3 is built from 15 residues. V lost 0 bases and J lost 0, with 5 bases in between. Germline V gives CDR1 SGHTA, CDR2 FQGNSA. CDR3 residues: CASSLAATNTGELFF. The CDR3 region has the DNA TGTGCCAGCAGCTTAGCCGCCACGAACACCGGGGAGCTGTTTTTT.

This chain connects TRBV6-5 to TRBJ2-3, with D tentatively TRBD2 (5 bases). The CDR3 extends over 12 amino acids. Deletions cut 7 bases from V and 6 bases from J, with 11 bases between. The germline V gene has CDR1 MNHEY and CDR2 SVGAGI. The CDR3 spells CASTSGEDTQYF. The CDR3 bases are TGTGCCAGCACTTCCGGGGAGGATACGCAGTATTTT.

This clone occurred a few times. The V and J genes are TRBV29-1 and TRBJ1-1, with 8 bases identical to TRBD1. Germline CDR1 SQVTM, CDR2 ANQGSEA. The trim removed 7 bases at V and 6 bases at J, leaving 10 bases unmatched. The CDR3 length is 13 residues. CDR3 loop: CSGRTGSRAEAFF. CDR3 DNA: TGCAGCGGCCGGACAGGGTCGCGCGCTGAAGCTTTCTTT.

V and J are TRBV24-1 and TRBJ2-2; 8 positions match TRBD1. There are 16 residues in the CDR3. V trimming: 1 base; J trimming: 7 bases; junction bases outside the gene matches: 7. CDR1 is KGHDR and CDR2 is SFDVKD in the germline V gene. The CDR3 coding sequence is TGTGCCACCAGTGATTTCGGACAGGGCAAAAACGGGGAGCTGTTTTTT. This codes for CATSDFGQGKNGELFF.

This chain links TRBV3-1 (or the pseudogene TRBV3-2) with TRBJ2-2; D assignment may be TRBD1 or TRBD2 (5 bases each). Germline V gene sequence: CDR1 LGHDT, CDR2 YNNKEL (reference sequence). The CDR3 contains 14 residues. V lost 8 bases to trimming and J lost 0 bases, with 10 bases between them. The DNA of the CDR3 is TGTGCCAGCCGTAGGGGAGCGAACACCGGGGAGCTGTTTTTT. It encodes CASRRGANTGELFF.

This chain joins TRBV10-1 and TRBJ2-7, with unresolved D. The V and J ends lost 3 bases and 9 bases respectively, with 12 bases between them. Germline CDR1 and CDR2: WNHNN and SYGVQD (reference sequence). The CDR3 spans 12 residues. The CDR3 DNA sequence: TGCGCCAGCAGTGAACCTTCAGGCGGGCAGTACGTC. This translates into CASSEPSGGQYV.

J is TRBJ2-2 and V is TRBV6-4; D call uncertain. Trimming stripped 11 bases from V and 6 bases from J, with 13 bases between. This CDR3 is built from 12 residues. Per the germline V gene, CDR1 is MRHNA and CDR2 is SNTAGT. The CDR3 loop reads CARKGRPGELFF. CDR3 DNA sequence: TGTGCCCGAAAAGGCAGGCCCGGGGAGCTGTTTTTT.

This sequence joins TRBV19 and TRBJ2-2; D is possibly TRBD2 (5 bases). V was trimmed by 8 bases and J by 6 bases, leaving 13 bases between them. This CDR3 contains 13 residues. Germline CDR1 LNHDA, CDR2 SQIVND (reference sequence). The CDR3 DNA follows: TGTGCCAGTTCTAGCCCGTCTGCCGGGGAGCTGTTTTTT. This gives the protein CASSSPSAGELFF. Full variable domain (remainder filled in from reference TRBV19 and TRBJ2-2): DGGITQSPKYLFRKEGQNVTLSCEQNLNHDAMYWYRQDPGQGLRLIYYSQIVNDFQKGDIAEGYSVSREKKESFPLTVTSAQKNPTAFYLCASSSPSAGELFFGEGSRLTVL.

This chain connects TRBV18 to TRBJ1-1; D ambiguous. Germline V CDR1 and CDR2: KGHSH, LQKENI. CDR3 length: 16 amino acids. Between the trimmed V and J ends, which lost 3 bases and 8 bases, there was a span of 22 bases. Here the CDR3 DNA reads TGTGCCAGCTCACCTATGCTATTTTCGGGAGGGCGGGAAGCTTTCTTT. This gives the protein CASSPMLFSGGREAFF.

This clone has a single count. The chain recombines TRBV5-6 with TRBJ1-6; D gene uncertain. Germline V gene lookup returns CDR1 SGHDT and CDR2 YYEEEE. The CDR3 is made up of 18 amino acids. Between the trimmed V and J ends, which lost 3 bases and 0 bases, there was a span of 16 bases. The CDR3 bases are TGTGCCAGCAGCTCGCGGCCCTCCCTAAGCTCCTATAATTCACCCCTCCACTTT. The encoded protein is CASSSRPSLSSYNSPLHF.

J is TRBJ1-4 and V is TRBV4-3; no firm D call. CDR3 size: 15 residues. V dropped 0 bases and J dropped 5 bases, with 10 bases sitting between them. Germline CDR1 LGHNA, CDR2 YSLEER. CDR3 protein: CASSQEGGRNEKLFF. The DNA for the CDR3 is TGCGCCAGCAGCCAAGAGGGCGGGCGGAATGAAAAACTGTTTTTT.

CDR3 DNA: TGTGCCAGCAGCCTACAGGGCGTCACAACAGATACGCAGTATTTT. This translates into CASSLQGVTTDTQYF. This chain connects TRBV2 to TRBJ2-3, with D possibly matching TRBD1 (6 bases). The CDR3 extends over 15 amino acids. Deletions cut 6 bases from V and 3 bases from J, with 16 bases between. Germline CDR1 SNHLY, CDR2 FYNNEI.

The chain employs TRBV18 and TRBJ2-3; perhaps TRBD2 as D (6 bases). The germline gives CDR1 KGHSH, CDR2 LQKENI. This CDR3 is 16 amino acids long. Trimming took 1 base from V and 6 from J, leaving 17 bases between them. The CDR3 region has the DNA TGTGCCAGCTCACCACGAATAACTACTAGCTCGGATACGCAGTATTTT. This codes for CASSPRITTSSDTQYF.

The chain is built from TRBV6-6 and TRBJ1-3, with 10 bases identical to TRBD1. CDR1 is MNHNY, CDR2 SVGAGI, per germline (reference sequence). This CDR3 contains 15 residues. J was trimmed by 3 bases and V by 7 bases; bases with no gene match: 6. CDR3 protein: CASNRQGAYGNTIYF. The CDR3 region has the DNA TGTGCCAGCAATAGACAGGGGGCGTATGGAAACACCATATATTTT.

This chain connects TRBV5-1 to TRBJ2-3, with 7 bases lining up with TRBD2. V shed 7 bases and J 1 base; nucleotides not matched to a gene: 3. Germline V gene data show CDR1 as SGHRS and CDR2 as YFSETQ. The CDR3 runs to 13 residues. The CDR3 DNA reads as TGCGCCAGCCGGGGGGAAGGCACAGATACGCAGTATTTT. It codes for CASRGEGTDTQYF.